The present TCR beta chain was sequenced within a study of shared clonotypes between healthy human individuals. The naive CD8 population came from CD45RO-negative cells selected for CCR7, without terminally differentiated effector memory CD45RA+ cells. About this clone: Antigen unknown.

The CDR3 consists of 12 residues. Germline-derived CDR1 and CDR2 are SGHNT and YYREEE (reference sequence). Trimming shortened V by 4 bases and J by 10 bases, and 12 bases separated the two germline ends. Regarding the study as a whole: The low donor count limited represented genetic and exposure-history diversity. Larger estimated richness was generally recorded for naive subsets relative to memory subsets.

Assay: immunoSEQ multiplex PCR; the TCRdb copy retains only in-frame clones and omits some. The sample consists of approximately 810,000 clones, more than 85% of them appearing once. The sample comprised naive CD8+ T cells sorted from blood. This chain connects TRBV5-4 to TRBJ2-1, with D possibly matching TRBD2 (6 bases). The clonotype originates from a man aged 25-45 years in good health. CDR3 DNA: TGTGCCAGCAGCGGCGAGGGGAGGGAGCAGTTCTTC. This sequence encodes CASSGEGREQFF.